One sample yielded the 25 T cell receptor beta chains listed below, sequenced in a study of blood T cell repertoires in COVID-19. The protocol was immunoSEQ multiplex PCR, while the TCRdb copy is restricted to in-frame clones and leaves out a portion. The sample records 300,000 to 350,000 clones, roughly 87% being singletons. The sequenced material came from PBMCs or T cells enriched from blood (not recorded which). The receptors here all came from a woman in her twenties or thirties who had recovered from COVID-19.

This clone was detected a few times. The rearrangement uses TRBV19 and TRBJ1-6; D ambiguous. The germline V gene encodes CDR1 LNHDA and CDR2 SQIVND (reference sequence). There are 14 residues in the CDR3. V lost 7 bases to trimming and J lost 6 bases, with 13 bases between them. The CDR3 bases are TGTGCCAGTAAGACCGACGGAGGTAATTCACCCCTCCACTTT. Translated, it gives CASKTDGGNSPLHF. The entire variable domain, with the rest obtained from reference TRBV19 and TRBJ1-6, is as follows: DGGITQSPKYLFRKEGQNVTLSCEQNLNHDAMYWYRQDPGQGLRLIYYSQIVNDFQKGDIAEGYSVSREKKESFPLTVTSAQKNPTAFYLCASKTDGGNSPLHFGNGTRLTVT.

CDR3 DNA: TGCGCCAGCACCCCCCAGCGGGGGCAGAATGAGCAGTTCTTC. Protein: CASTPQRGQNEQFF. The chain recombines TRBV5-1 with TRBJ2-1; 8 bases line up with TRBD2. The CDR3 is 14 residues long. V lost 6 bases and J lost 7; bases outside the gene matches: 9. CDR1 and CDR2 (germline): SGHRS, YFSETQ.

The V call is TRBV13, the J call TRBJ1-4; D unclear. This CDR3 is 15 amino acids long. Trimming left V 5 bases short and J 0 bases short, with 10 bases between. CDR1 and CDR2 (germline): PRHDT, FYEKMQ (reference sequence). As DNA, the CDR3 is TGTGCCAGCAGCCCATACGGTGCAACTAATGAAAAACTGTTTTTT. Translation gives CASSPYGATNEKLFF. The whole variable domain, filled in from reference TRBV13 and TRBJ1-4, reads AAGVIQSPRHLIKEKRETATLKCYPIPRHDTVYWYQQGPGQDPQFLISFYEKMQSDKGSIPDRFSAQQFSDYHSELNMSSLELGDSALYFCASSPYGATNEKLFFGSGTQLSVL.

A single count supports this clone. This chain's CDR3 is CASSTHPGRANTGELFF. The CDR3 DNA follows: TGTGCCAGTAGTACCCACCCCGGGCGGGCAAACACCGGGGAGCTGTTTTTT. The V gene is TRBV19, the J gene TRBJ2-2; TRBD2 is a possible D gene (5 bases). Germline CDR1 LNHDA, CDR2 SQIVND (reference sequence). V lost 4 bases and J lost 2, with 17 bases in between. The CDR3 totals 17 residues. Using reference TRBV19 and TRBJ2-2 for the parts outside the CDR3, the full variable domain is DGGITQSPKYLFRKEGQNVTLSCEQNLNHDAMYWYRQDPGQGLRLIYYSQIVNDFQKGDIAEGYSVSREKKESFPLTVTSAQKNPTAFYLCASSTHPGRANTGELFFGEGSRLTVL.

The rearrangement joins TRBV19 to TRBJ2-5; tentative D call: TRBD2 (6 bases). The CDR3 is 18 residues long. The germline V gene has CDR1 LNHDA and CDR2 SQIVND (reference sequence). Trimming pared 7 bases from V and 3 bases from J, leaving 27 bases between. The CDR3 spells CASTCLRLAPWEEETQYF. The CDR3 DNA reads TGTGCCAGTACATGCCTTCGGCTAGCCCCATGGGAGGAAGAGACCCAGTACTTC.

The DNA of the CDR3 is TGCGCCAGCAGCCAATCGGGACAGCCTAGCACAGATACGCAGTATTTT. Translation: CASSQSGQPSTDTQYF. The chain recombines TRBV4-3 with TRBJ2-3, with 7 bases aligning to TRBD1. J gave up 0 bases and V 2 bases, and 5 bases lay outside the gene matches. The CDR3 consists of 16 residues. The germline V gene has CDR1 LGHNA and CDR2 YSLEER.

The V and J genes are TRBV5-5 and TRBJ1-5; 9 nucleotides match TRBD1. This CDR3 region has 14 residues. Germline V gives CDR1 SGHKS, CDR2 YYEKEE (reference sequence). With 4 bases clipped from V and 5 bases from J, the junction kept 4 bases outside the gene matches. CDR3 DNA sequence: TGTGCCAGCAGCCGGACAGGGGACCATCAGCCCCAGCATTTT. It encodes CASSRTGDHQPQHF.

This clone turned up a few times. The gene calls are TRBV4-3 and TRBJ1-4; D perhaps matches TRBD1 (6 bases). The CDR3 sequence is 17 residues long. The germline gives CDR1 LGHNA, CDR2 YSLEER. V shed 0 bases and J shed 7 bases, with 18 bases lying between them. DNA of the CDR3: TGCGCCAGCAGCCAAGAATGGGGCAGGGGCGGGGGTGAAAAACTGTTTTTT. This sequence encodes CASSQEWGRGGGEKLFF.

The chain joins TRBV7-2 to TRBJ2-1, with 8 bases lining up with TRBD1. The V gene's germline CDR1 is SGHTA and CDR2 FQGNSA. This CDR3 has 15 residues. V lost 5 bases and J lost 2; bases outside the gene matches: 5. In nucleotides, the CDR3 is TGTGCCAGCAGCCCCCAGGGGGCCCCCTACAATGAGCAGTTCTTC. It codes for CASSPQGAPYNEQFF.

This chain links TRBV28 with TRBJ2-5, with 10 nucleotides matching TRBD2. The CDR3 length is 15 residues. Germline lookup yields CDR1 MDHEN and CDR2 SYDVKM. V trimming: 3 bases; J trimming: 3 bases; junction bases outside the gene matches: 4. CDR3 coding DNA: TGTGCCAGCAGTTTGGAAAGCGGGGGGGAAGAGACCCAGTACTTC. Amino acids: CASSLESGGEETQYF.

V usage is TRBV10-3 and J usage is TRBJ2-6; D gene unclear. The CDR3 spans 18 residues. Germline CDR1 is ENHRY and CDR2 is SYGVKD. With 6 bases removed from V and 0 bases from J, the gap between germline ends came to 18 bases. CDR3 sequence reads: CAIRPSAGLSSGANVLTF. The CDR3 region has the DNA TGTGCCATCAGACCTTCGGCAGGCCTCAGCTCTGGGGCCAACGTCCTGACTTTC.

On this clone: This sample also contains other DNA sequences that code for the same CDR3. This chain links TRBV19 with TRBJ2-1; D is unresolved. The germline CDR1 and CDR2 sequences are LNHDA and SQIVND (reference sequence). The CDR3 totals 12 residues. Between the trimmed V and J ends, which lost 3 bases and 8 bases, there was a span of 8 bases. CDR3 bases: TGTGCCAGTAGTATTCTGGGCGATGAGCAGTTCTTC. Protein sequence: CASSILGDEQFF.

The chain combines TRBV13 with TRBJ2-3; D is perhaps TRBD2 (5 bases). In germline, CDR1 is PRHDT, CDR2 FYEKMQ (reference sequence). CDR3 length equals 12 residues. V lost 4 bases, J lost 8 bases, and 10 bases lay in between. The CDR3 loop is CASSSRTVTQYF. CDR3 DNA sequence: TGTGCCAGCAGCTCACGGACTGTTACGCAGTATTTT.

The genes are TRBV20-1 and TRBJ2-7; 9 bases align to TRBD1. The V and J ends lost 3 bases and 4 bases, in that order; junction bases with no gene match: 13. This CDR3 spans 16 amino acids. CDR1 DFQATT and CDR2 SNEGSKA come from the germline V gene (reference sequence). The CDR3 nucleotides are TGCAGTGCTAGTTCCCCTCCGGGGACAGGGCGGTACGAGCAGTACTTC. Its protein product is CSASSPPGTGRYEQYF.

This chain uses TRBV27 with TRBJ1-5; D is unresolved. Trimming removed 6 bases from V and 0 bases from J, with 18 bases in between. CDR3 length: 17 residues. CDR1 and CDR2 (germline): MNHEY, SMNVEV (reference sequence). CDR3 coding DNA: TGTGCCAGCAGGCTTTATGGTGGAGGAGCTAGCAATCAGCCCCAGCATTTT. Its translation is CASRLYGGGASNQPQHF.

This chain uses TRBV13 with TRBJ1-3; 7 bases line up with TRBD1. V trimming: 5 bases; J trimming: 2 bases; junction bases outside the gene matches: 6. This CDR3 is 15 amino acids long. Germline CDR1 PRHDT, CDR2 FYEKMQ (reference sequence). The CDR3 reads CASSPPGGTGNTIYF. The CDR3 DNA follows: TGTGCCAGCAGCCCCCCAGGGGGGACTGGAAACACCATATATTTT.

V is TRBV7-9 and J is TRBJ1-1, with D possibly TRBD1 on 5 matching bases. Per germline, CDR1 SEHNR and CDR2 FQNEAQ (reference sequence). V was shortened by 7 bases and J by 1 base, with 13 bases between the two germline ends. CDR3 size: 14 residues. The CDR3 DNA sequence: TGTGCCAGCACCCCGGGGGGGGAGAACACTGAAGCTTTCTTT. Its translation is CASTPGGENTEAFF.

The chain joins TRBV9 to TRBJ1-5; 9 nucleotides align to TRBD1. Germline V gene data show CDR1 as SGDLS and CDR2 as YYNGEE. The CDR3 is 14 amino acids. V gave up 3 bases and J gave up 9 bases; unmatched junction bases: 7. The CDR3 spells CASSAGTGFGPQHF. The CDR3 coding sequence is TGTGCCAGCAGCGCCGGGACAGGGTTCGGGCCCCAGCATTTT. The complete variable domain, with remaining parts taken from reference TRBV9 and TRBJ1-5, reads DSGVTQTPKHLITATGQRVTLRCSPRSGDLSVYWYQQSLDQGLQFLIQYYNGEERAKGNILERFSAQQFPDLHSELNLSSLELGDSALYFCASSAGTGFGPQHFGDGTRLSIL.

The chain uses TRBV28 and TRBJ1-5; TRBD1 matches at 11 bases. J was trimmed by 6 bases and V by 2 bases; bases with no gene match: 3. Germline CDR1 is MDHEN and CDR2 is SYDVKM. The CDR3 covers 15 residues. CDR3 protein: CASSLRGQGVQPQHF. The CDR3 nucleotides are TGTGCCAGCAGTTTAAGGGGACAGGGGGTTCAGCCCCAGCATTTT.

The rearrangement joins TRBV7-2 to TRBJ2-1; 8 bases are shared with TRBD1. This CDR3 spans 16 amino acids. The V gene end was trimmed by 2 bases and the J gene end by 5 bases; junction bases not matched to a gene: 8. Germline V gene sequence: CDR1 SGHTA, CDR2 FQGNSA. CDR3 residues: CASSLRRDRRDNEQFF. As DNA, the CDR3 is TGTGCCAGCAGCTTAAGACGGGACAGGCGTGACAATGAGCAGTTCTTC.

This clone was seen once. The rearrangement joins TRBV7-2 to TRBJ2-3; 8 nucleotides agree with TRBD1. The trim removed 5 bases at V and 2 bases at J, leaving 3 bases unmatched. Germline V gives CDR1 SGHTA, CDR2 FQGNSA. This CDR3 comprises 14 residues. The CDR3 bases are TGTGCCAGCAGCGGGACAGGATACACAGATACGCAGTATTTT. It specifies CASSGTGYTDTQYF.

This rearrangement joins TRBV19 to TRBJ1-6; no clear D gene. V was cut by 3 bases and J by 10 bases, with 13 bases left in between. Germline lookup yields CDR1 LNHDA and CDR2 SQIVND (reference sequence). The CDR3 length is 14 residues. CDR3 DNA: TGTGCCAGTAGTATTTGGAGGGTCGGATCACCCCTCCACTTT. It specifies CASSIWRVGSPLHF.

The rearrangement uses TRBV4-1 and TRBJ1-6, with D unclear. Germline lookup yields CDR1 MGHRA and CDR2 YSYEKL. There are 17 residues in the CDR3. Deletions cut 3 bases from V and 5 bases from J, with 17 bases between. DNA for the CDR3: TGCGCCAGCAGCCACCCTAGGTTGCGGAAGGATAATTCACCCCTCCACTTT. It encodes CASSHPRLRKDNSPLHF.

The chain links TRBV15 to TRBJ2-1; D perhaps matches TRBD2 (5 bases). This CDR3 has 14 residues. The V gene lost 0 bases and the J gene lost 4 bases, with 7 bases spanning the gap. The germline CDR1 and CDR2 sequences are LNHNV and YYDKDF (reference sequence). DNA for the CDR3: TGTGCCACCAGCAGAGAACTAGAGTACAATGAGCAGTTCTTC. It translates to CATSRELEYNEQFF.

This clone has a single count. CDR3 sequence (DNA): TGCGCCAGCAGTCCGTGGACTAGCGGGGGACTAAAAGAGACCCAGTACTTC. This sequence encodes CASSPWTSGGLKETQYF. The chain is built from TRBV10-2 and TRBJ2-5; TRBD2 matches at 13 bases. Germline CDR1 is WSHSY and CDR2 is SAAADI. The CDR3 extends over 17 amino acids. V shed 5 bases and J 3 bases; nucleotides not matched to a gene: 9.